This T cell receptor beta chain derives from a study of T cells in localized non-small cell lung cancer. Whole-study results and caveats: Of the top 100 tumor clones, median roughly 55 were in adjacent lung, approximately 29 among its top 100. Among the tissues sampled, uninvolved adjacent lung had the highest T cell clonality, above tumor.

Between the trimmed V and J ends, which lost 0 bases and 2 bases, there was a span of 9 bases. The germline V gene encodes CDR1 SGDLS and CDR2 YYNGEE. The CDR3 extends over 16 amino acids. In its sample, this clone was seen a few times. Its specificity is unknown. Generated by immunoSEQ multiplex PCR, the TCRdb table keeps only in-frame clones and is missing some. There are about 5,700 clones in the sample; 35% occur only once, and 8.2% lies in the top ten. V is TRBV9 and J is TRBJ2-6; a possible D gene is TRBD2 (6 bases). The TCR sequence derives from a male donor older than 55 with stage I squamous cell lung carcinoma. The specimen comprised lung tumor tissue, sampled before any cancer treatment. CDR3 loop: CASSVVGGTGANVLTF. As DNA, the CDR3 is TGTGCCAGCAGCGTAGTTGGGGGGACTGGGGCCAACGTCCTGACTTTC.